A single sample gave rise to the 5 T cell receptor beta chains below, sequenced in a study of Tregs in tolerant kidney transplant recipients. Using immunoSEQ multiplex PCR, the repertoire was profiled, and TCRdb retains in-frame clones only, with some absent. In the table there are 240,000 or so clones, about 86% of which are singletons. The sequencing sample was made of CD4+ T cells from blood. The source is a human donor in good health.

This clone was observed once. The chain uses TRBV7-9 and TRBJ1-1, with 10 bases that match TRBD1. After removal of 5 bases from V and 1 base from J, the junction contained 4 bases not matched to a gene. The CDR3 is 15 residues long. Looked up from germline, CDR1 is SEHNR and CDR2 is FQNEAQ (reference sequence). In DNA form, the CDR3 reads TGTGCCAGCAGCACCCGGGACAGGGGGAACACTGAAGCTTTCTTT. It encodes CASSTRDRGNTEAFF.

The V gene is TRBV30, the J gene TRBJ1-1; D gene unclear. The CDR3 is made up of 13 amino acids. The germline V gene encodes CDR1 GTSNPN and CDR2 SVGIG (reference sequence). V dropped 4 bases and J dropped 4 bases, with 13 bases sitting between them. CDR3 amino acids: CAWKGRLGTEAFF. CDR3 sequence (DNA): TGTGCCTGGAAAGGCCGCCTGGGCACTGAAGCTTTCTTT. Full variable domain (outside the CDR3, taken from reference TRBV30 and TRBJ1-1): SQTIHQWPATLVQPVGSPLSLECTVEGTSNPNLYWYRQAAGRGLQLLFYSVGIGQISSEVPQNLSASRPQDRQFILSSKKLLLSDSGFYLCAWKGRLGTEAFFGQGTRLTVV.

V and J are TRBV12-5 and TRBJ2-1; 9 bases are a match to TRBD2. The CDR3 extends over 18 amino acids. Germline CDR1 is LGHNT and CDR2 is FRNRAP. V lost 2 bases and J lost 1; bases outside the gene matches: 9. CDR3 in amino acids: CASGLTQSAGGSYNEQFF. The CDR3 DNA reads TGTGCTAGTGGTTTGACACAATCAGCGGGGGGATCCTACAATGAGCAGTTCTTC.

The rearrangement uses TRBV11-2 and TRBJ1-1; D gene uncertain. V lost 4 bases and J lost 0, with 15 bases in between. The germline V gene encodes CDR1 SGHAT and CDR2 FQNNGV. The CDR3 contains 16 residues. CDR3 DNA: TGTGCCAGCAGCTCCTTAGGTGGTCAAGTGAACACTGAAGCTTTCTTT. It encodes CASSSLGGQVNTEAFF.

J is TRBJ2-4 and V is TRBV12-5, with a possible D match to TRBD1 (6 bases). This CDR3 has 17 residues. Germline V gives CDR1 LGHNT, CDR2 FRNRAP. Trimming cost V 1 base and J 0 bases, with 13 bases left between them. The CDR3 here is CASGLGTGFQAKNIQYF. Here the CDR3 DNA reads TGTGCTAGTGGTTTGGGAACAGGGTTTCAAGCCAAAAACATTCAGTACTTC.